This TCR beta chain was captured by sequencing in a study of OX40 agonist ivuxolimab in advanced cancers. For the study at large: Recorded diagnoses for dose-escalation patients were hepatocellular carcinoma, melanoma, renal cell or head and neck cancer.

Produced via immunoSEQ multiplex PCR; TCRdb's table is partial and in-frame only. The repertoire holds 85,000 to 100,000 clones, 94% seen once, with 0.15% to 0.2% in the top ten. The CDR3 spans 18 residues. V gave up 1 base and J gave up 7 bases, with 23 bases separating them. Germline CDR1 is SEHNR and CDR2 is FQNEAQ (reference sequence). The clonotype was recovered from an adult with an advanced solid tumor such as melanoma, head and neck, liver or kidney cancer. Sequenced here: CD4+ or CD8+ T cells sorted from blood, sampled in a trial of the OX40 agonist ivuxolimab. The chain is built from TRBV7-9 and TRBJ2-1, with D possibly matching TRBD2 (7 bases). The CDR3 DNA reads as TGTGCCAGCAGCTTAGTCCCCTCTCGGGGGGCCAATGGGAATGAGCAGTTCTTC. The encoded protein is CASSLVPSRGANGNEQFF. The whole variable domain, filled in from reference TRBV7-9 and TRBJ2-1, reads DTGVSQNPRHKITKRGQNVTFRCDPISEHNRLYWYRQTLGQGPEFLTYFQNEAQLEKSRLLSDRFSAERPKGSFSTLEIQRTEQGDSAMYLCASSLVPSRGANGNEQFFGPGTRLTVL.